This T cell receptor beta chain was recovered during a study of persistence of HIV-infected CD4 T cells. Cells were stimulated nonspecifically with anti-CD3/anti-CD28 magnetic beads. Sorting of responding CD4+ T cells relied on upregulated CD40 ligand together with CD69. Per the germline V gene, CDR1 is SGHTA and CDR2 is FQGTGA. J was trimmed by 3 bases and V by 7 bases; bases with no gene match: 18. The CDR3 length is 18 residues. Whole-study findings and limits: Rare CMV-responding cells carrying HIV-1 proviruses were not analyzed separately for TCR. Degenerate expanded CDR3beta sequences were enriched among CMV- and Gag-responding cells. TCRbeta richness was lower in CMV- and Gag-responding cells than in anti-CD3/anti-CD28-responding cells.

About this clone itself: Its antigen is still unknown.

This was the immunoSEQ version 4 assay in survey mode. TCRdb's table, derived via immunoSEQ multiplex PCR, lists solely in-frame clones and lacks some. The data contain about 40,000 clones, about nine tenths of them singletons. The sequence was obtained from an adult man with HIV who was CMV-seropositive. Material: CD4+ T cells sorted from PBMCs after approximately 19-hour stimulation, obtained from a patient who received antiretroviral therapy. The rearrangement links TRBV7-3 to TRBJ2-7; 10 bases line up with TRBD2. The CDR3 region is CASTIFLASGRNGYEQYF. CDR3 coding DNA: TGTGCCAGCACCATATTCTTGGCTAGCGGGAGAAATGGCTACGAGCAGTACTTC.